This passage covers 11 T cell receptor beta chains from one sample sequenced in a study of neurological immune-mediated disorders. Via MiXCR, TCRdb re-called the 5' RACE reads, giving one row per CDR3 protein. The sample lists fewer than 50,000 distinct CDR3 sequences; approximately 13% were seen once. Time point denoted: longitudinal time-point 3. The sample was PBMCs. These receptors were collected from a man aged 25-40 years in good health.

This clonotype was recorded at least ten times. This sequence joins TRBV5-8 and TRBJ1-4; D gene ambiguous. V was cut by 0 bases and J by 0 bases, with 6 bases left in between. This CDR3 is built from 15 residues. CDR1 and CDR2 from the germline V gene are SGHTS and YDEGEE. As DNA, the CDR3 is TGTGCCAGCAGCTTGGGGATTGCAACTAATGAAAAACTGTTTTTT. This gives the protein CASSLGIATNEKLFF.

On this clonotype itself: A much larger clone differs from this one at a single base, so this may be a read error. This chain links TRBV11-2 with TRBJ1-3; perhaps TRBD1 as D (6 bases). This CDR3 contains 12 residues. Germline V lookup: CDR1 SGHAT, CDR2 FQNNGV. V dropped 5 bases and J dropped 8 bases, with 10 bases sitting between them. CDR3 bases: TGTGCCAGCAGCAAACAGGGAGACACCATATATTTT. Its translation is CASSKQGDTIYF. The full variable domain, rest sourced from reference TRBV11-2 and TRBJ1-3, is EAGVAQSPRYKIIEKRQSVAFWCNPISGHATLYWYQQILGQGPKLLIQFQNNGVVDDSQLPKDRFSAERLKGVDSTLKIQPAKLEDSAVYLCASSKQGDTIYFGEGSWLTVV.

This clonotype was counted between two and nine times. This chain links TRBV5-1 with TRBJ2-7; TRBD1 agrees at 11 bases. Unmatched junction bases numbered 5, after V lost 0 bases and J lost 9 bases. Germline V CDR1 and CDR2: SGHRS, YFSETQ. CDR3 length: 14 residues. The DNA for the CDR3 is TGCGCCAGCAGCTTGGTGGGACAGGGGGAATCGCAGTACTTC. Translation: CASSLVGQGESQYF.

This clonotype was observed many times. The gene calls are TRBV7-8 and TRBJ2-6, with D unclear. The CDR3 runs to 13 residues. CDR1 and CDR2 from the germline V gene are SGHVS and FQNEAQ. With 4 bases removed from V and 0 bases from J, the gap between germline ends came to 1 base. The CDR3 protein is CASSSSGANVLTF. In DNA, the CDR3 is TGTGCCAGCAGCTCCTCTGGGGCCAACGTCCTGACTTTC.

There are many counts of this clonotype. The chain employs TRBV20-1 and TRBJ2-1; D not resolved. The CDR3 contains 12 residues. V was pared by 3 bases and J by 6 bases, with 9 bases between. Germline V CDR1 and CDR2: DFQATT, SNEGSKA (reference sequence). The CDR3, as DNA: TGCAGTGCTAGGGGTTCGCTCAATGAGCAGTTCTTC. It yields the protein CSARGSLNEQFF.

This clonotype was observed a handful of times. The chain is built from TRBV29-1 and TRBJ2-5; 11 bases are shared with TRBD2. Germline lookup yields CDR1 SQVTM and CDR2 ANQGSEA. This CDR3 has 13 residues. The J segment lost 5 bases and the V segment lost 4 bases, leaving 3 bases of the junction unmatched. The chain's CDR3 is CSVGPSGRETQYF. CDR3 in DNA: TGCAGCGTTGGTCCTAGCGGGAGGGAGACCCAGTACTTC.

This clonotype was seen ten or more times. The V and J genes are TRBV5-1 and TRBJ2-7; tentative D call: TRBD2 (5 bases). V lost 4 bases to trimming and J lost 0 bases, with 5 bases between them. In germline, CDR1 is SGHRS, CDR2 YFSETQ. This CDR3 contains 12 residues. The CDR3 nucleotides read TGCGCCAGCAGCGGGAGCTCCTACGAGCAGTACTTC. Translating gives CASSGSSYEQYF.

Many counts were recorded for this clonotype. The chain recombines TRBV7-6 with TRBJ1-3; 7 nucleotides agree with TRBD1. CDR3 length equals 16 residues. Germline V gene lookup returns CDR1 SGHVS and CDR2 FNYEAQ. V was clipped by 1 base and J by 4 bases; unmatched bases: 7. CDR3 sequence: CASSLDRGYMGNTIYF. CDR3 coding DNA: TGTGCCAGCAGCTTAGACAGGGGATATATGGGAAACACCATATATTTT.

Ten or more counts support this clonotype. The rearrangement links TRBV11-2 to TRBJ2-1; no definite D call. The CDR3 is 11 residues long. Trimming took 5 bases from V and 5 from J, leaving 4 bases between them. The germline V gene encodes CDR1 SGHAT and CDR2 FQNNGV. DNA for the CDR3: TGTGCCAGCAGCCCCAACAATGAGCAGTTCTTC. Translated: CASSPNNEQFF.

This chain uses TRBV28 with TRBJ2-7; a weak D match, TRBD2 (5 bases). The length of the CDR3 is 14 residues. Deletions cut 2 bases from V and 2 bases from J, with 10 bases between. CDR1 is MDHEN, CDR2 SYDVKM, per germline. The CDR3 DNA is TGTGCCAGCAGTTTAGCGGGCAGGCCCTACGAGCAGTACTTC. Residues: CASSLAGRPYEQYF.

This clonotype was detected ten times or more. V is TRBV6-5 and J is TRBJ2-2; D is possibly TRBD2 (5 bases). V lost 7 bases, J lost 6 bases, and 18 bases lay in between. Germline CDR1 reads MNHEY; CDR2 reads SVGAGI. The CDR3 runs 15 residues. The CDR3, as DNA: TGTGCCAGCACCCAACGGAGAGGGCCATCCGGGGAGCTGTTTTTT. It encodes CASTQRRGPSGELFF.